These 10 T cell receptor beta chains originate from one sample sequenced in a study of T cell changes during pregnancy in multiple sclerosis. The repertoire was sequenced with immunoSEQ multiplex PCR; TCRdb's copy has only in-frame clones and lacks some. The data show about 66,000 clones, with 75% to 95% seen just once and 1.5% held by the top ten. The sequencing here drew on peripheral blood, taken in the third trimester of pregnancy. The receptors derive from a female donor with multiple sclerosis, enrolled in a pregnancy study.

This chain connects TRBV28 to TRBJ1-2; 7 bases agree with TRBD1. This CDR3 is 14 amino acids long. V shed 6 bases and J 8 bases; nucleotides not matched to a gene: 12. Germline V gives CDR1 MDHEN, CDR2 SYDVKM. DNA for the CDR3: TGTGCCAGCAGCAACCATTCGACAGGGAAGGGCTACACCTTC. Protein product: CASSNHSTGKGYTF.

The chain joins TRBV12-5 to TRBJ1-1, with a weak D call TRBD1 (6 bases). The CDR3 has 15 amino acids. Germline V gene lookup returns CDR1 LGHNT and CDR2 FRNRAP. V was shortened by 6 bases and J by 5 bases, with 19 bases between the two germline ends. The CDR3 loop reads CASGERGGAMTEAFF. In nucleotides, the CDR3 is TGTGCTAGTGGGGAGAGGGGGGGGGCAATGACTGAAGCTTTCTTT.

The DNA for the CDR3 is TGTGCCAGCAGCTTTCTGGGAGAGGTCGTAGAGACCCAGTACTTC. Its protein is CASSFLGEVVETQYF. The chain joins TRBV7-9 to TRBJ2-5; a possible D gene is TRBD2 (5 bases). Germline V gives CDR1 SEHNR, CDR2 FQNEAQ (reference sequence). The V end lost 3 bases, the J end lost 4 bases, and 15 bases lay between the germline ends. This CDR3 has 15 amino acids. Based on the CDR3 plus reference TRBV7-9 and TRBJ2-5, the full variable domain is DTGVSQNPRHKITKRGQNVTFRCDPISEHNRLYWYRQTLGQGPEFLTYFQNEAQLEKSRLLSDRFSAERPKGSFSTLEIQRTEQGDSAMYLCASSFLGEVVETQYFGPGTRLLVL.

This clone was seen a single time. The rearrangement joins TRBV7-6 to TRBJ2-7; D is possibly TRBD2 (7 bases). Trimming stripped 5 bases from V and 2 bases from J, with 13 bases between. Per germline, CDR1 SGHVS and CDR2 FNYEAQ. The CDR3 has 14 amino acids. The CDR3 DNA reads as TGTGCCAGCAGCCAAGGGGGGGGGCCCTACGAGCAGTACTTC. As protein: CASSQGGGPYEQYF. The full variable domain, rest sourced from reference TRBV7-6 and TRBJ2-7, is GAGVSQSPRYKVTKRGQDVALRCDPISGHVSLYWYRQALGQGPEFLTYFNYEAQQDKSGLPNDRFSAERPEGSISTLTIQRTEQRDSAMYRCASSQGGGPYEQYFGPGTRLTVT.

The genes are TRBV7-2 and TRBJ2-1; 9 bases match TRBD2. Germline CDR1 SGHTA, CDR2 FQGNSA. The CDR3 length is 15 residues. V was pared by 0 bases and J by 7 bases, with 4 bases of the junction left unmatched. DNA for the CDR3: TGTGCCAGCAGCTTAGCTAGCGGGAGTAGGAATGAGCAGTTCTTC. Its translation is CASSLASGSRNEQFF. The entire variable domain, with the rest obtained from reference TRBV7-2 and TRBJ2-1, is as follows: GAGVSQSPSNKVTEKGKDVELRCDPISGHTALYWYRQSLGQGLEFLIYFQGNSAPDKSGLPSDRFSAERTGGSVSTLTIQRTQQEDSAVYLCASSLASGSRNEQFFGPGTRLTVL.

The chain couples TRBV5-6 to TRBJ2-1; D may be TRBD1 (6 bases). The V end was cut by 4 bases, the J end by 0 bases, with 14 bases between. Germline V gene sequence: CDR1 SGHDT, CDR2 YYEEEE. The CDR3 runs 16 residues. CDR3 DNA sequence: TGTGCCAGCAGCCTCATTAAGGGGGTCTCCTACAATGAGCAGTTCTTC. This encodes CASSLIKGVSYNEQFF.

CDR3 in DNA: TGTGCCAGCAGCGTAGTACCGACAAGGTCTGGAAACACCATATATTTT. Translating it yields CASSVVPTRSGNTIYF. The V gene is TRBV9, the J gene TRBJ1-3; unclear D gene. Germline V gives CDR1 SGDLS, CDR2 YYNGEE. The CDR3 is 16 residues long. Trimming shortened V by 0 bases and J by 1 base, and 11 bases separated the two germline ends.

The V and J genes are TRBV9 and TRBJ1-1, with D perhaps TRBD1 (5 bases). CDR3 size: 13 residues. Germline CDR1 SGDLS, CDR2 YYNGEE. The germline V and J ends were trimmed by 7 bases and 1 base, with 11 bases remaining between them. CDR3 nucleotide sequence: TGTGCCAGCGGACAAGAGCCGAACACTGAAGCTTTCTTT. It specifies CASGQEPNTEAFF.

The CDR3 nucleotides read TGTGCCAGCAGTTACACAGGACTAACTGAAACACCCCTCCACTTT. It translates to CASSYTGLTETPLHF. The V gene is TRBV6-5, the J gene TRBJ1-6; D might be TRBD1 (5 bases). Per germline, CDR1 MNHEY and CDR2 SVGAGI. The CDR3 totals 15 residues. V lost 2 bases to trimming and J lost 11 bases, with 16 bases between them.

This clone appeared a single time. This CDR3 is CASRIGGGYNEQFF. DNA for the CDR3: TGTGCCAGCAGGATTGGGGGGGGATACAATGAGCAGTTCTTC. The chain joins TRBV7-9 to TRBJ2-1; TRBD2 agrees at 7 bases. Germline CDR1 reads SEHNR; CDR2 reads FQNEAQ (reference sequence). The CDR3 spans 14 residues. Losses at the gene ends were 6 bases for V and 4 bases for J; bases not matched to a gene: 6. Supplemented by reference TRBV7-9 and TRBJ2-1, the full variable domain reads DTGVSQNPRHKITKRGQNVTFRCDPISEHNRLYWYRQTLGQGPEFLTYFQNEAQLEKSRLLSDRFSAERPKGSFSTLEIQRTEQGDSAMYLCASRIGGGYNEQFFGPGTRLTVL.